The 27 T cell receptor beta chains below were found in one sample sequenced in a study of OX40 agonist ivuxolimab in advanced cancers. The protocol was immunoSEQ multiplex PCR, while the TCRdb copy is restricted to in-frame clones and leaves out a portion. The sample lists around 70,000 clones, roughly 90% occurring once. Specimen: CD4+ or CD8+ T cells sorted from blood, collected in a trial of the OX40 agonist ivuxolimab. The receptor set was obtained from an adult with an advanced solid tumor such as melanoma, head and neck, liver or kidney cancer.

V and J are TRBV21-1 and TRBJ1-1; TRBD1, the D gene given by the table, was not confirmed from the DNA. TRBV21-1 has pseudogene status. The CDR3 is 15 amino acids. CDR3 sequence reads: CASSILQGARTEAFF. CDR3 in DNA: TGTGCCAGCAGCATCTTGCAGGGGGCGCGTACTGAAGCTTTCTTT.

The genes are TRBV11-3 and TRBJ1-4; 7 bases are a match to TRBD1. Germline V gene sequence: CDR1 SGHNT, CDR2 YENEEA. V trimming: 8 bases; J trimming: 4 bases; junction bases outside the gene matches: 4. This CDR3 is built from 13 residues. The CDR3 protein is CASRRDSNEKLFF. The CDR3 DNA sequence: TGTGCCAGCCGCCGGGACAGTAATGAAAAACTGTTTTTT.

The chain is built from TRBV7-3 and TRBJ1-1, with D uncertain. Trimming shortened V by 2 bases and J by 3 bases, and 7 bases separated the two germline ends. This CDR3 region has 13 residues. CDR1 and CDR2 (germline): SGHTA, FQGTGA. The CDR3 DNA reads TGTGCCAGCAGCTTATCGCTGGACACTGAAGCTTTCTTT. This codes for CASSLSLDTEAFF.

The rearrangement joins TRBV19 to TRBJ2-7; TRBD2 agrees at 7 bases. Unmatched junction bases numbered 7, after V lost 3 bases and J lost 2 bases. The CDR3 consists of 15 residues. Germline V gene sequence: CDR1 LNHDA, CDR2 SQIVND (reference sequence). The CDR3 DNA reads TGTGCCAGTAGTATCGGGGGGACTGAGCCCTACGAGCAGTACTTC. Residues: CASSIGGTEPYEQYF.

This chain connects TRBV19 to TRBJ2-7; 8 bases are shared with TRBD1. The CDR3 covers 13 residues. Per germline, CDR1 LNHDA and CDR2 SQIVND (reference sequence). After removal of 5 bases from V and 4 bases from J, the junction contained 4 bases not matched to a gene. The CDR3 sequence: CASSLTGGYEQYF. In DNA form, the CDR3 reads TGTGCCAGTAGTCTTACAGGGGGGTACGAGCAGTACTTC.

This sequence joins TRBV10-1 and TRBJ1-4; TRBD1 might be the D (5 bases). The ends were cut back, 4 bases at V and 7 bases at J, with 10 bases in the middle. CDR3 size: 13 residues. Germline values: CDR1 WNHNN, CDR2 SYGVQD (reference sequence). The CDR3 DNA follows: TGCGCCAGCAGTGCCTCAGGGAGTGAAAAACTGTTTTTT. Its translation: CASSASGSEKLFF.

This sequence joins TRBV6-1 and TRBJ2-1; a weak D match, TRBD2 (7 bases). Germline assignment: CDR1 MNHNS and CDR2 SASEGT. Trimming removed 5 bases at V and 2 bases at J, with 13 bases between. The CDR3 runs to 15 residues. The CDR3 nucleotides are TGTGCCAGCAGTTTGGTAGGGGGGGCCTACAATGAGCAGTTCTTC. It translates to CASSLVGGAYNEQFF.

The CDR3 DNA reads as TGTGCCAGCAGCTTAGCATGGGGAAGGTCCTACGAGCAGTACTTC. Protein product: CASSLAWGRSYEQYF. The J gene is TRBJ2-5, the V gene TRBV7-2; D call uncertain. The DNA end lines up better with TRBJ2-7; the J call may be wrong. Germline CDR1 is SGHTA and CDR2 is FQGNSA. The CDR3 extends over 15 amino acids.

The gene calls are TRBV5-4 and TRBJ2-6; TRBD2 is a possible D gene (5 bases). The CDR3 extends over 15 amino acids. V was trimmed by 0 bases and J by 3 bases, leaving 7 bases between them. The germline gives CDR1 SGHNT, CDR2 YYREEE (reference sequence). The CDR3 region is CASSLGGRGANVLTF. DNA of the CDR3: TGTGCCAGCAGCTTGGGCGGGCGTGGGGCCAACGTCCTGACTTTC.

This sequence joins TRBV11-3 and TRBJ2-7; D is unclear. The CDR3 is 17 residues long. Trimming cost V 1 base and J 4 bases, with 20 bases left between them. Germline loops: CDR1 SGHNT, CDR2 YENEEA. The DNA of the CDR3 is TGTGCCAGCAGCTTAGGTCTTCGGCTGACCATTTTATACGAGCAGTACTTC. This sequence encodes CASSLGLRLTILYEQYF.

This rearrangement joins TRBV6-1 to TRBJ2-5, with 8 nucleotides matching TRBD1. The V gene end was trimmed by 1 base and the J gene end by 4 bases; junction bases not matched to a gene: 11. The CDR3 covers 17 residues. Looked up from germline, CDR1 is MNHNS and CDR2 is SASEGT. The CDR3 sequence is CASSEVHNGQGRETQYF. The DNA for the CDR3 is TGTGCCAGCAGTGAAGTTCATAACGGACAGGGACGAGAGACCCAGTACTTC.

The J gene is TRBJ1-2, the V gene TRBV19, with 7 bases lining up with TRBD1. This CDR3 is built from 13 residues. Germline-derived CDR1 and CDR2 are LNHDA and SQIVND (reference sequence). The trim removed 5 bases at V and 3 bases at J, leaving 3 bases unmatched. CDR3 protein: CASSAGQHYGYTF. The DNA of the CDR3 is TGTGCCAGTAGTGCGGGACAGCACTATGGCTACACCTTC.

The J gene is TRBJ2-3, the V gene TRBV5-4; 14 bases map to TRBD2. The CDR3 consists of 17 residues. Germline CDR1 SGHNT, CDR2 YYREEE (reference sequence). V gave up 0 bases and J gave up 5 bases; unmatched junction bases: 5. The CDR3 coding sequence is TGTGCCAGCAGCTTGGGGGGACTAGCGGGAGCTATAGATACGCAGTATTTT. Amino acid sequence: CASSLGGLAGAIDTQYF.

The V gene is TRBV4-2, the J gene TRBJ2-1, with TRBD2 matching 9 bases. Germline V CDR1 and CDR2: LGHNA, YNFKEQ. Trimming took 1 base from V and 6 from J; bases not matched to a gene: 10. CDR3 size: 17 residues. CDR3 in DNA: TGTGCCAGCAGCCAAGTGACTAGCGGTCAAAATGGCAATGAGCAGTTCTTC. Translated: CASSQVTSGQNGNEQFF.

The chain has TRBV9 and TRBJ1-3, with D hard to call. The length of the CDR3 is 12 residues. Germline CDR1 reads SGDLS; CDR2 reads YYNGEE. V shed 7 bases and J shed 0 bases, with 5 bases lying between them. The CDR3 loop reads CASSISGNTIYF. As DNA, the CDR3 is TGTGCCAGCTCGATCTCTGGAAACACCATATATTTT.

The CDR3 region is CASSQGQASYNSPLHF. CDR3 coding DNA: TGCGCCAGCAGCCAGGGACAGGCCTCCTATAATTCACCCCTCCACTTT. V is TRBV5-1 and J is TRBJ1-6; 8 bases agree with TRBD1. Germline V gives CDR1 SGHRS, CDR2 YFSETQ. Losses at the gene ends were 4 bases for V and 0 bases for J; bases not matched to a gene: 3. This CDR3 contains 16 residues.

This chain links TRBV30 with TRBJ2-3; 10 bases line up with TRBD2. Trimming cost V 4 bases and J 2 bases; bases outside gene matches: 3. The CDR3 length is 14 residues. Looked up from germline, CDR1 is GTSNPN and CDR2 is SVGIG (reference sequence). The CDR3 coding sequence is TGTGCCTGGAAAACTAGCGGGGCCACAGATACGCAGTATTTT. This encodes CAWKTSGATDTQYF.

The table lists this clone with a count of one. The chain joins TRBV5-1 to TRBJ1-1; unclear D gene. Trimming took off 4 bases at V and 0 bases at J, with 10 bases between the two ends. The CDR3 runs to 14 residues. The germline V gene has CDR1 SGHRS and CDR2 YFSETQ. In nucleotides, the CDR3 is TGCGCCAGCAGCCACGGCGAGATGAACACTGAAGCTTTCTTT. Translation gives CASSHGEMNTEAFF.

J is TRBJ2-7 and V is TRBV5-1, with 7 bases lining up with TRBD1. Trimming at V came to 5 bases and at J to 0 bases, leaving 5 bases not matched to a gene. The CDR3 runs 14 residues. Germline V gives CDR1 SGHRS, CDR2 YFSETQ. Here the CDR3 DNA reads TGCGCCAGCAGAAACCGGGACAGCTCCTACGAGCAGTACTTC. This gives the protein CASRNRDSSYEQYF.

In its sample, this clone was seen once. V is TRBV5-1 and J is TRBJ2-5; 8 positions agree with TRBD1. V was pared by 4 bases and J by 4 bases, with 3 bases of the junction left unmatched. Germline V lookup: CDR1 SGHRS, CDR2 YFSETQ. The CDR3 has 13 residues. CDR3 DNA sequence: TGCGCCAGCAGCACCGGACAGGGAGAGACCCAGTACTTC. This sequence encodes CASSTGQGETQYF.

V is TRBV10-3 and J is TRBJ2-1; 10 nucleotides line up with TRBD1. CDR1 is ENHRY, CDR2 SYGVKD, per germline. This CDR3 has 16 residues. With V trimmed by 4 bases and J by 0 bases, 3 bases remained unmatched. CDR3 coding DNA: TGTGCCATCAGTGGGGGACAGGGGAGCTCCTACAATGAGCAGTTCTTC. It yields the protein CAISGGQGSSYNEQFF.

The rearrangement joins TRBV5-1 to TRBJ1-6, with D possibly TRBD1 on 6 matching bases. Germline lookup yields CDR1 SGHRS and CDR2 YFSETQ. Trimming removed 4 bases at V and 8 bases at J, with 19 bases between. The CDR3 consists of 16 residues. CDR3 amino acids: CASSAKDRSWDSPLHF. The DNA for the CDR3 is TGCGCCAGCAGCGCAAAGGACAGATCTTGGGATTCACCCCTCCACTTT.

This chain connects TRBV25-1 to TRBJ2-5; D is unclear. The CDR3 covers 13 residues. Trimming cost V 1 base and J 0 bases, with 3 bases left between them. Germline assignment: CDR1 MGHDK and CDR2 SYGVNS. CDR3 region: CASSESNQETQYF. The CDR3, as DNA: TGTGCCAGCAGTGAATCCAACCAAGAGACCCAGTACTTC. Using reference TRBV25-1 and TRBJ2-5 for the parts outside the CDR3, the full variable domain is EADIYQTPRYLVIGTGKKITLECSQTMGHDKMYWYQQDPGMELHLIHYSYGVNSTEKGDLSSESTVSRIRTEHFPLTLESARPSHTSQYLCASSESNQETQYFGPGTRLLVL.

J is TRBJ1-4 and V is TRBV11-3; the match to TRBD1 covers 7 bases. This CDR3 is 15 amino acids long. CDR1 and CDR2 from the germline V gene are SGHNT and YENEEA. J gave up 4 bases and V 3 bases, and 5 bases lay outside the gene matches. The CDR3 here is CASSFGTAVNEKLFF. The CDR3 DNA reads TGTGCCAGCAGCTTCGGGACAGCTGTTAATGAAAAACTGTTTTTT. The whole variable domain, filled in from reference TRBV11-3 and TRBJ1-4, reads EAGVVQSPRYKIIEKKQPVAFWCNPISGHNTLYWYLQNLGQGPELLIRYENEEAVDDSQLPKDRFSAERLKGVDSTLKIQPAELGDSAVYLCASSFGTAVNEKLFFGSGTQLSVL.

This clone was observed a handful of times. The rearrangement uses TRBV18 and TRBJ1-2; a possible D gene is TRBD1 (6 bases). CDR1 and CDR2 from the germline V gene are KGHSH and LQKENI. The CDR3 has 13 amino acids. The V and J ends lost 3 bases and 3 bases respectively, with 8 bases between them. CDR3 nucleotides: TGTGCCAGCTCACCTAACAGGGACTATGGCTACACCTTC. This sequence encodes CASSPNRDYGYTF.

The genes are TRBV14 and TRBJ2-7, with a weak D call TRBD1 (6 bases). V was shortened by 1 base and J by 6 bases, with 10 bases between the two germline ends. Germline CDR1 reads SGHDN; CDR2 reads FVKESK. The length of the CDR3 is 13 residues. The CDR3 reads CASSQGTVGEQYF. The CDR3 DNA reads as TGTGCCAGCAGCCAAGGGACAGTCGGCGAGCAGTACTTC.

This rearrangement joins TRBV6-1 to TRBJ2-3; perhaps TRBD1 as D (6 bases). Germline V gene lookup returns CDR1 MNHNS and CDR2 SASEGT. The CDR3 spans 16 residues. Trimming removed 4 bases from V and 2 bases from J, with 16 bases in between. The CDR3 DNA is TGTGCCAGCAGTGCCCCAGGGGTCAAGCTCACAGATACGCAGTATTTT. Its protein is CASSAPGVKLTDTQYF.